This is a list of T cell receptor beta chains from one sample in a study of a mutant IDH1 vaccine in newly diagnosed glioma. Method: immunoSEQ multiplex PCR; TCRdb's copy keeps in-frame clones and lacks some. The sample yields over 75,000 clones, around 80% seen once. The material was PBMCs, obtained from a glioma patient treated with radiotherapy, temozolomide or both. The receptors were sampled from a man aged 35 to 55 with glioma. Both conserved end residues are part of each CDR3. A D gene is named only where the DNA matches it firmly. Only part of the rows carry a size: once, few, many, or a class if the clone is expanded.

v_call: TRBV7-2
j_call: TRBJ1-5
cdr3_length: 15
clone_size: -
d_call: -
cdr3_nt: TGTGCCAGCAGCCAAGATCGTCGGAACAATCAGCCCCAGCATTTT
cdr3_aa: CASSQDRRNNQPQHF

v_call: TRBV4-2
j_call: TRBJ1-4
cdr3_length: 15
clone_size: -
d_call: TRBD1
cdr3_nt: TGTGCCAGCAGCCAAGTCGGACAGGGTAGAGAAAAACTGTTTTTT
cdr3_aa: CASSQVGQGREKLFF

v_call: TRBV6-5
j_call: TRBJ2-7
cdr3_length: 13
clone_size: -
d_call: -
cdr3_nt: TGTGCCAGCAACCCCGGCAGGGGCGCCGAGCAGTACTTC
cdr3_aa: CASNPGRGAEQYF

v_call: TRBV15
j_call: TRBJ1-4
cdr3_length: 18
clone_size: -
d_call: TRBD1
cdr3_nt: TGTGCCACCAGCGGACTCGGGACAGGGGCGGGCGGTAATGAAAAACTGTTTTTT
cdr3_aa: CATSGLGTGAGGNEKLFF

v_call: TRBV29-1
j_call: TRBJ2-5
cdr3_length: 12
clone_size: -
d_call: -
cdr3_nt: TGCAGCGTCGCGACACTCCAAGAGACCCAGTACTTC
cdr3_aa: CSVATLQETQYF

v_call: TRBV11-2
j_call: TRBJ2-1
cdr3_length: 15
clone_size: -
d_call: -
cdr3_nt: TGTGCCAGCAGCTTGGAGTCGCGCAGGGACGATGAGCAGTTCTTC
cdr3_aa: CASSLESRRDDEQFF

v_call: TRBV15
j_call: TRBJ2-2
cdr3_length: 17
clone_size: -
d_call: TRBD1
cdr3_nt: TGTGCCACCAGCAGAGAGGGACAGGTCCTGAACACCGGGGAGCTGTTTTTT
cdr3_aa: CATSREGQVLNTGELFF

v_call: TRBV2
j_call: TRBJ2-2
cdr3_length: 14
clone_size: -
d_call: -
cdr3_nt: TGTGCCAGCAGTGGACTAGGGGGGACCGGGGAGCTGTTTTTT
cdr3_aa: CASSGLGGTGELFF

v_call: TRBV28
j_call: TRBJ2-7
cdr3_length: 11
clone_size: -
d_call: -
cdr3_nt: TGTGCCAGTCGCGGGGTATCTGAGCAGTACTTC
cdr3_aa: CASRGVSEQYF

v_call: TRBV27
j_call: TRBJ1-1
cdr3_length: 11
clone_size: many
d_call: -
cdr3_nt: TGTGCCAGCACTAATCGCGGCCAAGCTTTCTTT
cdr3_aa: CASTNRGQAFF

v_call: TRBV7-9
j_call: TRBJ2-7
cdr3_length: 15
clone_size: -
d_call: -
cdr3_nt: TGTGCCAGCAGCTCCGCTCTGGCGGGGGCGGGCGAGCAGTACTTC
cdr3_aa: CASSSALAGAGEQYF

v_call: TRBV11-3
j_call: TRBJ2-1
cdr3_length: 15
clone_size: -
d_call: TRBD2
cdr3_nt: TGTGCCAGCAGCCCGAACGGGGGGGCGGCCAATGAGCAGTTCTTC
cdr3_aa: CASSPNGGAANEQFF

v_call: TRBV30
j_call: TRBJ1-2
cdr3_length: 13
clone_size: -
d_call: TRBD1
cdr3_nt: TGTGCCTGGAGTCGAGGACAGGGTTATGGCTACACCTTC
cdr3_aa: CAWSRGQGYGYTF

v_call: TRBV4-2
j_call: TRBJ2-5
cdr3_length: 15
clone_size: -
d_call: -
cdr3_nt: TGTGCCAGCAGCCAGTCTTTAGGGCTCTGGGAGACCCAGTACTTC
cdr3_aa: CASSQSLGLWETQYF

v_call: TRBV19
j_call: TRBJ2-3
cdr3_length: 14
clone_size: -
d_call: -
cdr3_nt: TGTGCCAGTAGTGGTTTGACTACCCCAGATACGCAGTATTTT
cdr3_aa: CASSGLTTPDTQYF

v_call: TRBV27
j_call: TRBJ2-3
cdr3_length: 13
clone_size: -
d_call: -
cdr3_nt: TGTGCCAGCAGTTTATACGATGAAGATACGCAGTATTTT
cdr3_aa: CASSLYDEDTQYF

v_call: TRBV11-2
j_call: TRBJ2-1
cdr3_length: 15
clone_size: -
d_call: -
cdr3_nt: TGTGCCAGCAGCTTAGATCTAGGGACGGCGGATGAGCAGTTCTTC
cdr3_aa: CASSLDLGTADEQFF

v_call: TRBV5-1
j_call: TRBJ1-2
cdr3_length: 13
clone_size: few
d_call: -
cdr3_nt: TGCGCCAGCAGCTTGAAGGGCGTCAACGGCTACACCTTC
cdr3_aa: CASSLKGVNGYTF

v_call: TRBV18
j_call: TRBJ2-3
cdr3_length: 19
clone_size: -
d_call: TRBD2
cdr3_nt: TGTGCCAGCTCACGGACTAGCGGGGGCCCACAAGCGAGCACAGATACGCAGTATTTT
cdr3_aa: CASSRTSGGPQASTDTQYF

v_call: TRBV7-6
j_call: TRBJ2-4
cdr3_length: 14
clone_size: -
d_call: TRBD2
cdr3_nt: TGTGCCAGCAGCTTAGAGCGGGATGGGTACATTCAGTACTTC
cdr3_aa: CASSLERDGYIQYF

v_call: TRBV15
j_call: TRBJ2-1
cdr3_length: 17
clone_size: -
d_call: TRBD2
cdr3_nt: TGTGCCACCAGCAGAGATGTCACTAGCGGGAGAGACAATGAGCAGTTCTTC
cdr3_aa: CATSRDVTSGRDNEQFF

v_call: TRBV9
j_call: TRBJ2-4
cdr3_length: 15
clone_size: few
d_call: TRBD2
cdr3_nt: TGTGCCAGCAGCCCGGGACTAGCGGGGGGAAACATTCAGTACTTC
cdr3_aa: CASSPGLAGGNIQYF

v_call: TRBV20-1
j_call: TRBJ2-1
cdr3_length: 10
clone_size: -
d_call: -
cdr3_nt: TGCAGTGCTGGGGTTTATGAGCAGTTCTTC
cdr3_aa: CSAGVYEQFF

v_call: TRBV9
j_call: TRBJ2-1
cdr3_length: 19
clone_size: -
d_call: TRBD2
cdr3_nt: TGTGCCAGCAGCGCCTCCGCCTTATTTAGCGGGAGCTCCTACAATGAGCAGTTCTTC
cdr3_aa: CASSASALFSGSSYNEQFF

v_call: TRBV4-3
j_call: TRBJ2-2
cdr3_length: 18
clone_size: -
d_call: TRBD1
cdr3_nt: TGCGCCAGCAGCCGAGGGGATGGGACAGGGGGCAGGAGCGGGGAGCTGTTTTTT
cdr3_aa: CASSRGDGTGGRSGELFF

v_call: TRBV27
j_call: TRBJ1-1
cdr3_length: 15
clone_size: -
d_call: -
cdr3_nt: TGTGCCAGCAGTTTGAGGCAGGGGATTAGCCCTGAAGCTTTCTTT
cdr3_aa: CASSLRQGISPEAFF

v_call: TRBV27
j_call: TRBJ1-1
cdr3_length: 13
clone_size: -
d_call: -
cdr3_nt: TGTGCCAGCGGGAGGGGCCGAGACACTGAAGCTTTCTTT
cdr3_aa: CASGRGRDTEAFF

v_call: TRBV19
j_call: TRBJ1-5
cdr3_length: 14
clone_size: few
d_call: -
cdr3_nt: TGTGCCAGTAGTTTAGCGGGCCTTCGGAGCTCCCAGCATTTT
cdr3_aa: CASSLAGLRSSQHF

v_call: TRBV5-1
j_call: TRBJ2-1
cdr3_length: 14
clone_size: -
d_call: TRBD2
cdr3_nt: TGCGCCAGCAGCTCCGGACTAGATTACAATGAGCAGTTCTTC
cdr3_aa: CASSSGLDYNEQFF

v_call: TRBV7-8
j_call: TRBJ2-3
cdr3_length: 15
clone_size: -
d_call: -
cdr3_nt: TGTGCCAGCAGCTTAGGGAACAATCTTTTTGATACGCAGTATTTT
cdr3_aa: CASSLGNNLFDTQYF

v_call: TRBV27
j_call: TRBJ1-5
cdr3_length: 13
clone_size: -
d_call: -
cdr3_nt: TGTGCCAGCAGTTTTTTAAGCAATCAGCCCCAGCATTTT
cdr3_aa: CASSFLSNQPQHF

v_call: TRBV5-6
j_call: TRBJ2-2
cdr3_length: 14
clone_size: -
d_call: TRBD1
cdr3_nt: TGTGCCAGCAGCTTGGCCAGGGGGCCCGGGGAGCTGTTTTTT
cdr3_aa: CASSLARGPGELFF

v_call: TRBV19
j_call: TRBJ1-1
cdr3_length: 14
clone_size: once
d_call: -
cdr3_nt: TGTGCCAGTAGTATAGAAGGCGGGAGCACTGAAGCTTTCTTT
cdr3_aa: CASSIEGGSTEAFF

v_call: TRBV15
j_call: TRBJ2-2
cdr3_length: 15
clone_size: -
d_call: -
cdr3_nt: TGTGCCACCAGCAGAGATGTGGAGTTCACCGGGGAGCTGTTTTTT
cdr3_aa: CATSRDVEFTGELFF

v_call: TRBV7-3
j_call: TRBJ2-7
cdr3_length: 14
clone_size: -
d_call: -
cdr3_nt: TGTGCCAGCAGCTTAGGGGACAACTCCTACGAGCAGTACTTC
cdr3_aa: CASSLGDNSYEQYF

v_call: TRBV11-2
j_call: TRBJ1-1
cdr3_length: 14
clone_size: -
d_call: -
cdr3_nt: TGTGCCAGCAGCCTATACCCGGGTCCCACTGAAGCTTTCTTT
cdr3_aa: CASSLYPGPTEAFF

v_call: TRBV7-9
j_call: TRBJ2-7
cdr3_length: 16
clone_size: -
d_call: TRBD2
cdr3_nt: TGTGCCAGCAGCCCTTTGGGCGGGAGGGCATCAGACGAGCAGTACTTC
cdr3_aa: CASSPLGGRASDEQYF

v_call: TRBV5-1
j_call: TRBJ1-1
cdr3_length: 14
clone_size: few
d_call: -
cdr3_nt: TGCGCCAGCAGCTCCCCGACAAGTAGCACTGAAGCTTTCTTT
cdr3_aa: CASSSPTSSTEAFF

v_call: TRBV25-1
j_call: TRBJ2-7
cdr3_length: 15
clone_size: -
d_call: -
cdr3_nt: TGTGCCAGCAGTGAATCTAGCTGGGCTTTGGACGAGCAGTACTTC
cdr3_aa: CASSESSWALDEQYF

v_call: TRBV2
j_call: TRBJ1-1
cdr3_length: 14
clone_size: -
d_call: -
cdr3_nt: TGTGCCAGCAGGCCCCAGGGGTTGAACACTGAAGCTTTCTTT
cdr3_aa: CASRPQGLNTEAFF

v_call: TRBV4-2
j_call: TRBJ2-7
cdr3_length: 15
clone_size: -
d_call: TRBD1
cdr3_nt: TGTGCCAGCAGCCTTACGGGACAGGGACTGTACGAGCAGTACTTC
cdr3_aa: CASSLTGQGLYEQYF

v_call: TRBV5-6
j_call: TRBJ2-3
cdr3_length: 12
clone_size: -
d_call: -
cdr3_nt: TGTGCCAGCAGCTTAAGCACAGATACGCAGTATTTT
cdr3_aa: CASSLSTDTQYF

v_call: TRBV14
j_call: TRBJ2-3
cdr3_length: 16
clone_size: once
d_call: -
cdr3_nt: TGTGCCAGCAGCCAAGCCCTGGGGGGCCGCACAGATACGCAGTATTTT
cdr3_aa: CASSQALGGRTDTQYF